Sequencing of this T cell receptor beta chain was carried out in a study of cytomegalovirus exposure and HLA in healthy donors. Study results and limitations: Confirmation in vitro established that a few CMV-associated chains were specific for CMV antigens. Later analysis indicated greater clonal expansion among HLA-associated TCR beta chains than among equally common other chains.

The V gene's germline CDR1 is MNHNS and CDR2 SASEGT. V lost 3 bases, J lost 9 bases, and 15 bases lay in between. This CDR3 is built from 14 residues. A remark on this clone: The target antigen is unknown.

The PCR contained 60 Vbeta and 13 Jbeta primers. Source study methods: A follow-up analysis tallied about 80 million unique TCR beta chains, some 9.9 million shared. Some clones are missing from TCRdb's copy, which holds only in-frame ones; the method was immunoSEQ multiplex PCR. D and trimming were read from the DNA, whereas the V and J calls and clone size are those reported in that table. The repertoire includes roughly 120,000 clones, 80% of them detected once, and 3% to 3.5% sits in the top ten. V is TRBV6-1 and J is TRBJ2-1, with a possible D match to TRBD2 (5 bases). The receptor was derived from a male donor in good health and CMV-seronegative. The source material was PBMCs. The CDR3 loop reads CASSERAETGEQFF. The CDR3 region has the DNA TGTGCCAGCAGTGAGCGGGCCGAAACGGGTGAGCAGTTCTTC.